This T cell receptor beta chain comes out of a study of cytomegalovirus exposure and HLA in healthy donors. Study-level results: HLA alleles showed associations with 16,951 TCR beta sequences in a later analysis, at a 0.05 false discovery rate.

V dropped 6 bases and J dropped 4; count of bases not matched to a gene: 8. The CDR3 consists of 15 residues. Germline CDR1 MNHNS, CDR2 SASEGT. For this clone: Its target is unknown.

Primers included in the PCR were 60 Vbeta and 13 Jbeta primers. Clones were read by immunoSEQ multiplex PCR, and TCRdb kept only the in-frame ones, dropping some. This sample has about 120,000 clones, with about 80% found just once. The rearrangement links TRBV6-1 to TRBJ2-7; TRBD1 aligns across 11 bases. The sequence was collected from a woman aged 50 to 60 in good health and CMV-seronegative. Sequenced: PBMCs. CDR3 nucleotide sequence: TGTGCCAGCAGAAAAGGCGGGACAGGGGGGTACGAGCAGTACTTC. The encoded protein is CASRKGGTGGYEQYF.